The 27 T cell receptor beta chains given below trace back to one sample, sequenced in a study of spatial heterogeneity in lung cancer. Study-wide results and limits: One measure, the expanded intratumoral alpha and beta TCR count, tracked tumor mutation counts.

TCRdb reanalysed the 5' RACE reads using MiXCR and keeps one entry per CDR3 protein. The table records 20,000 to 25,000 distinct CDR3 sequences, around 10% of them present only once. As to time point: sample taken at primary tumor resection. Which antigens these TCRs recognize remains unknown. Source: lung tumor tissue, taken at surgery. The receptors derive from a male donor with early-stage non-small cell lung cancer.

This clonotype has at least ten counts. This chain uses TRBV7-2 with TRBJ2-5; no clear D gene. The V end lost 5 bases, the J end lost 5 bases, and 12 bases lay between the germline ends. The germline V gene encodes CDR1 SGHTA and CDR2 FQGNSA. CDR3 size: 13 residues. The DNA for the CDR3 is TGTGCCAGCAGCCCATGGAACGAGGAGACCCAGTACTTC. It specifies CASSPWNEETQYF.

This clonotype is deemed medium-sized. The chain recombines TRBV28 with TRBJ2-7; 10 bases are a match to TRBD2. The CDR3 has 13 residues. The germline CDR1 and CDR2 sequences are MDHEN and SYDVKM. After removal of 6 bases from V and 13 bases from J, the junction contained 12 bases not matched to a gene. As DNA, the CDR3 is TGTGCCAGCAGCCGACCGGGACTAGCGACTTGTTACTTC. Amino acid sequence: CASSRPGLATCYF.

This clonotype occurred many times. CDR3 nucleotide sequence: TGTGCCAGCAGCCCGGGACAGGGACCGAACACTGAAGCTTTCTTT. It encodes CASSPGQGPNTEAFF. This chain connects TRBV11-1 to TRBJ1-1; TRBD1 agrees at 9 bases. V shed 5 bases, J shed 1 base, and the junction held 5 bases outside the gene matches. The CDR3 totals 15 residues. CDR1 is SGHAT and CDR2 is FQDESV in the germline V gene (reference sequence).

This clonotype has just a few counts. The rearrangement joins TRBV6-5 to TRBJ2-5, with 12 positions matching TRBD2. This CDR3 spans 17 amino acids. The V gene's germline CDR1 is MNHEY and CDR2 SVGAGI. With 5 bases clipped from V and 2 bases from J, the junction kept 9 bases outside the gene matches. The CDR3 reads CASSPTGLAGLQETQYF. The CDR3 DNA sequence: TGTGCCAGCAGTCCCACCGGACTAGCGGGGCTACAAGAGACCCAGTACTTC.

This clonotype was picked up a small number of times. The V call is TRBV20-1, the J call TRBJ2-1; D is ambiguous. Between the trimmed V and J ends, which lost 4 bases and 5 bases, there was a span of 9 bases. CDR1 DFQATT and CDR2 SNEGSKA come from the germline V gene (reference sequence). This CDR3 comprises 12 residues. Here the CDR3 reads CSATGMNNEQFF. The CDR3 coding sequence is TGCAGTGCTACCGGAATGAACAATGAGCAGTTCTTC.

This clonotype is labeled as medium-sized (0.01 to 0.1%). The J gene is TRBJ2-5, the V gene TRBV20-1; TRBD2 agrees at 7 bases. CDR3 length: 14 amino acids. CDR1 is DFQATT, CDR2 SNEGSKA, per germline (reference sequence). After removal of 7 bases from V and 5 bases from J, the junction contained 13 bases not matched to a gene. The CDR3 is CSVKPGRAGETQYF. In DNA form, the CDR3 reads TGCAGTGTCAAGCCGGGACGAGCGGGGGAGACCCAGTACTTC.

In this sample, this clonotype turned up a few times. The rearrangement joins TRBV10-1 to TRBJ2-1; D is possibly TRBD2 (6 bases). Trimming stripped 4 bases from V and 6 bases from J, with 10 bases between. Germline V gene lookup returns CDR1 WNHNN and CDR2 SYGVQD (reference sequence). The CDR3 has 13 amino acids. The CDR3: CASSVGGINEQFF. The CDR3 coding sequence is TGCGCCAGCAGTGTAGGAGGGATCAATGAGCAGTTCTTC.

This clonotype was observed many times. CDR3 DNA sequence: TGCGCCAGCAGCCGACGGGAGGGCCTATGGGGAGAGACCCAGTACTTC. Translated, it gives CASSRREGLWGETQYF. This chain uses TRBV5-1 with TRBJ2-5, with 8 bases lining up with TRBD2. V trimming: 4 bases; J trimming: 4 bases; junction bases outside the gene matches: 12. CDR1 is SGHRS, CDR2 YFSETQ, per germline. This CDR3 is built from 16 residues.

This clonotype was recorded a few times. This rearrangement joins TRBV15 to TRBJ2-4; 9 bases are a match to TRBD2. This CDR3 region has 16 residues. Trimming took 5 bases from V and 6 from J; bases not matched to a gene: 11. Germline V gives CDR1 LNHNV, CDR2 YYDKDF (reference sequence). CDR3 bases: TGTGCCACCAGCGGTTGGGGCGGGAGGGTTGGAAACATTCAGTACTTC. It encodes CATSGWGGRVGNIQYF.

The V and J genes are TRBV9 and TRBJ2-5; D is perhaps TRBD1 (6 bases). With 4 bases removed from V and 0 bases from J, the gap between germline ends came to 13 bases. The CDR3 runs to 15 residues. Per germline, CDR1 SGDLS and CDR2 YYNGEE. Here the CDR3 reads CASSLQQGDQETQYF. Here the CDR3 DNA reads TGTGCCAGCAGCCTCCAACAGGGTGACCAAGAGACCCAGTACTTC. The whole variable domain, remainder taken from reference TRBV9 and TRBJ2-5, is DSGVTQTPKHLITATGQRVTLRCSPRSGDLSVYWYQQSLDQGLQFLIQYYNGEERAKGNILERFSAQQFPDLHSELNLSSLELGDSALYFCASSLQQGDQETQYFGPGTRLLVL.

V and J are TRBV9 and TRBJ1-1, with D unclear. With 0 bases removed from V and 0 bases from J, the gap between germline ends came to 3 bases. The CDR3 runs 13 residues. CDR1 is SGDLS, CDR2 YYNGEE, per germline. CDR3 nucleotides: TGTGCCAGCAGCGTAGATGTGAACACTGAAGCTTTCTTT. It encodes CASSVDVNTEAFF.

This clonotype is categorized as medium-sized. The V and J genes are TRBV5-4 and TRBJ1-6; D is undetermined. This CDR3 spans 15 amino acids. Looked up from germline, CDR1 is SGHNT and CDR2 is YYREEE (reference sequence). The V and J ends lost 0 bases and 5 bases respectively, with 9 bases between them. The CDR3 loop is CASSLDWANNSPLHF. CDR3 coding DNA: TGTGCCAGCAGCTTGGACTGGGCGAATAATTCACCCCTCCACTTT.

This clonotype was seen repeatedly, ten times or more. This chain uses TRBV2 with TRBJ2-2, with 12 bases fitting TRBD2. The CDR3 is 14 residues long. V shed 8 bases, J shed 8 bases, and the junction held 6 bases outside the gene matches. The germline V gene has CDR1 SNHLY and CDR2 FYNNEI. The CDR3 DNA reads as TGTGCCAGCCGACTAGCGGGAGTAGGGGGGGAGCTGTTTTTT. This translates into CASRLAGVGGELFF.

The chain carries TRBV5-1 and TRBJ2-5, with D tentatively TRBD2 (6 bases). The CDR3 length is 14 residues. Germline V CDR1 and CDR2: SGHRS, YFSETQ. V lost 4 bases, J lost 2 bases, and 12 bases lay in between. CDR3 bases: TGCGCCAGCAGCATATCTAGCGCACAAGAGACCCAGTACTTC. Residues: CASSISSAQETQYF.

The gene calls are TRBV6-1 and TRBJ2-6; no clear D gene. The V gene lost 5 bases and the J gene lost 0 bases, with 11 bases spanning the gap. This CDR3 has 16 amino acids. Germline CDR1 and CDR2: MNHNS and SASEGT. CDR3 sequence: CASSPQVLSGANVLTF. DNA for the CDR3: TGTGCCAGCAGTCCCCAGGTTCTCTCTGGGGCCAACGTCCTGACTTTC.

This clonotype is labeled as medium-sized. CDR3 in amino acids: CASALSSNQPQHF. CDR3 sequence (DNA): TGTGCCAGCGCCCTAAGCAGCAATCAGCCCCAGCATTTT. This sequence joins TRBV3-1 and TRBJ1-5, with no clear D. CDR1 LGHDT and CDR2 YNNKEL come from the germline V gene (reference sequence). Trimming stripped 8 bases from V and 1 base from J, with 9 bases between. This CDR3 contains 13 residues.

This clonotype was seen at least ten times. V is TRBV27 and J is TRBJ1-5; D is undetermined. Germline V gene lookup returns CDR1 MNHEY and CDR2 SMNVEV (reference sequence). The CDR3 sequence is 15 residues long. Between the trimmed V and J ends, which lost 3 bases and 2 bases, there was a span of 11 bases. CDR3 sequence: CASSLSTGGNQPQHF. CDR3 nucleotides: TGTGCCAGCAGTTTGAGCACCGGGGGCAATCAGCCCCAGCATTTT.

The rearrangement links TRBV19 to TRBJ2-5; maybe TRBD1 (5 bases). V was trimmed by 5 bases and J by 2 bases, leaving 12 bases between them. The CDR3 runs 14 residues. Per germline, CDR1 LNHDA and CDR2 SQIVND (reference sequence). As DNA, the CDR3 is TGTGCCAGTAGTTCCTTCCGACAGCAAGAGACCCAGTACTTC. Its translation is CASSSFRQQETQYF.

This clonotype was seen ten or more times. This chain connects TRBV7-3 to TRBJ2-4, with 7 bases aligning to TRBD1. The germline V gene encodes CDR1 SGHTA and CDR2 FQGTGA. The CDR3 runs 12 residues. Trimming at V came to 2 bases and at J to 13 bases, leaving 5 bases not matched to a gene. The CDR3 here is CASSLQGVVQYF. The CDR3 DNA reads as TGTGCCAGCAGCTTACAGGGGGTCGTCCAGTACTTC.

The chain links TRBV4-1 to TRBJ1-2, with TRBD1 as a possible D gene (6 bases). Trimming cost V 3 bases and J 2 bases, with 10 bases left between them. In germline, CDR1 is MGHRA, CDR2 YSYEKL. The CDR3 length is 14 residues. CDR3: CASSHQGRNYGYTF. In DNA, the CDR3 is TGCGCCAGCAGCCATCAGGGGCGAAACTATGGCTACACCTTC.

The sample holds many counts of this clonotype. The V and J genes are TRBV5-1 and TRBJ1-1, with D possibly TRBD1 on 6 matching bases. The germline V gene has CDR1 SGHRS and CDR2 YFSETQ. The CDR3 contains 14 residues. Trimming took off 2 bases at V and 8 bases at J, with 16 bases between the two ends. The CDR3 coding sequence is TGCGCCAGCAGCTTTGGAGTACAGGGAGTAGAAGCTTTCTTT. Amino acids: CASSFGVQGVEAFF. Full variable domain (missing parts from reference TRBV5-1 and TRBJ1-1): KAGVTQTPRYLIKTRGQQVTLSCSPISGHRSVSWYQQTPGQGLQFLFEYFSETQRNKGNFPGRFSGRQFSNSRSEMNVSTLELGDSALYLCASSFGVQGVEAFFGQGTRLTVV.

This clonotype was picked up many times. CDR3 DNA: TGTGCCAGCAGTTACCACCTGGGCAGGAAAACCTACGAGCAGTACTTC. Its protein product is CASSYHLGRKTYEQYF. This chain links TRBV6-2 or TRBV6-3 with TRBJ2-7; D unresolved. The CDR3 is made up of 16 amino acids. Germline V gene sequence: CDR1 MNHEY, CDR2 SVGEGT. The V gene lost 2 bases and the J gene lost 2 bases, with 16 bases spanning the gap.

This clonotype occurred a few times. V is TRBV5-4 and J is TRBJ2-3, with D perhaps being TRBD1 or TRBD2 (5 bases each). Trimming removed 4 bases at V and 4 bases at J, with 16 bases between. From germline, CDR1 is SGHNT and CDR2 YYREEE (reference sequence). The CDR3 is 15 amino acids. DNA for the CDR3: TGTGCCAGCAGCCTGGAGAAGGGGAGCCCAGATACGCAGTATTTT. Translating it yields CASSLEKGSPDTQYF.

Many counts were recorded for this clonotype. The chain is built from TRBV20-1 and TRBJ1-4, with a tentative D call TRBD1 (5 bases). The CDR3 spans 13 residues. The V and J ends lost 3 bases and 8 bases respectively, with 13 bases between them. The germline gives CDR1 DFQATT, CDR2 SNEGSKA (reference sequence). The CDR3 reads CSASPGGGEKLFF. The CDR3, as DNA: TGCAGTGCTAGCCCCGGGGGGGGAGAAAAACTGTTTTTT.

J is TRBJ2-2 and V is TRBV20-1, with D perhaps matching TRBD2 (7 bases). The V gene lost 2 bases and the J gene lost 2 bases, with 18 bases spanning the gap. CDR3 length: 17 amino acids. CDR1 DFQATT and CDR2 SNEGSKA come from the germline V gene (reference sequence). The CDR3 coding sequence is TGCAGTGCTAGACACCAGGGGACGGGAGGAAACACCGGGGAGCTGTTTTTT. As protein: CSARHQGTGGNTGELFF.

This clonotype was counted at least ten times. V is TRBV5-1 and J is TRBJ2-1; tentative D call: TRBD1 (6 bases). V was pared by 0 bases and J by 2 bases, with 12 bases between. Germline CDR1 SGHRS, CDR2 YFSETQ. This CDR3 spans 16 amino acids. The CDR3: CASSLDPGTTYNEQFF. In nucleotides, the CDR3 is TGCGCCAGCAGCTTGGATCCCGGGACAACCTACAATGAGCAGTTCTTC.

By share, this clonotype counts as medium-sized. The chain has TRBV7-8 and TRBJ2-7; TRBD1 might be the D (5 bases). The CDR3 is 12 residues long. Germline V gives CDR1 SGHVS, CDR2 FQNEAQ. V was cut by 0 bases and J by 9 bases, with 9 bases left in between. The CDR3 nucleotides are TGTGCCAGCAGCTTAGCCCCTAGGGGGCAGTACTTC. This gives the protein CASSLAPRGQYF.